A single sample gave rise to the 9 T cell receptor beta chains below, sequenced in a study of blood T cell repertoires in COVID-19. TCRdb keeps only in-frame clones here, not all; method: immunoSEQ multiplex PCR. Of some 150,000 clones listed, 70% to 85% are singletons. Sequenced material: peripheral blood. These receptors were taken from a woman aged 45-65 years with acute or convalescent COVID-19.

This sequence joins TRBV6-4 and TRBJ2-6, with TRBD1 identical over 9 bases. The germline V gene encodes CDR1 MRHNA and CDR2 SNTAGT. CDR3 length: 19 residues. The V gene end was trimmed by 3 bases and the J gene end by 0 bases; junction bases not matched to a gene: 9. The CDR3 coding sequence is TGTGCCAGCAGTGAGACCCCGGGACAGGGAAGCTCTGGGGCCAACGTCCTGACTTTC. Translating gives CASSETPGQGSSGANVLTF.

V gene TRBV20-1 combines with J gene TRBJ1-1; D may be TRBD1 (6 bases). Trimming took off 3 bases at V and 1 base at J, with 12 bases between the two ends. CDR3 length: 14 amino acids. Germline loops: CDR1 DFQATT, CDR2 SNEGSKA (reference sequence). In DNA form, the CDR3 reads TGCAGTGCTAGTTCCTTGACAGGGAACACTGAAGCTTTCTTT. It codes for CSASSLTGNTEAFF.

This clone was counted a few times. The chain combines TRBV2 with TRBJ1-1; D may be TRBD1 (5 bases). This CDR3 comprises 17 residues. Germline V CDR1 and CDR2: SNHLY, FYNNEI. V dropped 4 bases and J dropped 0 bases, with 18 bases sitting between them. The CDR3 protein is CASSGWQGYTMNTEAFF. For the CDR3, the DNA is TGTGCCAGCAGTGGATGGCAGGGATACACCATGAACACTGAAGCTTTCTTT.

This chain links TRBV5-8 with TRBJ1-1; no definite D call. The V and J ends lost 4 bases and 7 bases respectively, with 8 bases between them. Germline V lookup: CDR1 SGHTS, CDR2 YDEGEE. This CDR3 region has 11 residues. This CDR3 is CASSLLSEAFF. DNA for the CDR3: TGTGCCAGCAGCCTCCTCAGTGAAGCTTTCTTT.

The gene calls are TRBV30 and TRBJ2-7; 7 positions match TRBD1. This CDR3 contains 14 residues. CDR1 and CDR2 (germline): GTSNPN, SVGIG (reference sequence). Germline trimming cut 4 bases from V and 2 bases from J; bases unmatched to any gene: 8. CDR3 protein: CAWMGRGSTYEQYF. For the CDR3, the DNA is TGTGCCTGGATGGGCAGGGGGTCTACCTACGAGCAGTACTTC.

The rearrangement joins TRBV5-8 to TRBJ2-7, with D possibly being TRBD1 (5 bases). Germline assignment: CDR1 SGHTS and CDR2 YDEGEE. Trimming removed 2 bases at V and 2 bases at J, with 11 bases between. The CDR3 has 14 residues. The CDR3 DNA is TGTGCCAGCAGCTTTGCAGGGAAGCCCTACGAGCAGTACTTC. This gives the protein CASSFAGKPYEQYF. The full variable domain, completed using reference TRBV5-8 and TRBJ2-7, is EAGVTQSPTHLIKTRGQQATLRCSPISGHTSVYWYQQALGLGLQFLLWYDEGEERNRGNFPPRFSGRQFPNYSSELNVNALELEDSALYLCASSFAGKPYEQYFGPGTRLTVT.

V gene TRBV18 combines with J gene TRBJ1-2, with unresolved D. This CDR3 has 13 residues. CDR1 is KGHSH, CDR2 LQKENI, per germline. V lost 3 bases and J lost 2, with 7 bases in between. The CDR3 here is CASSPEKNYGYTF. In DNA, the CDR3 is TGTGCCAGCTCACCCGAGAAGAACTATGGCTACACCTTC. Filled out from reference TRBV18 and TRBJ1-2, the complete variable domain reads NAGVMQNPRHLVRRRGQEARLRCSPMKGHSHVYWYRQLPEEGLKFMVYLQKENIIDESGMPKERFSAEFPKEGPSILRIQQVVRGDSAAYFCASSPEKNYGYTFGSGTRLTVV.

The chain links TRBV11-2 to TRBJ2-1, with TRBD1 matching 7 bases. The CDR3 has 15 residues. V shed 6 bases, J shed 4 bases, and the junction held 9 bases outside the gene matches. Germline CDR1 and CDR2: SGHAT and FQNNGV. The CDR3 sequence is CASRPPGQYYNEQFF. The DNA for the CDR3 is TGTGCCAGCAGGCCTCCGGGACAGTATTACAATGAGCAGTTCTTC.

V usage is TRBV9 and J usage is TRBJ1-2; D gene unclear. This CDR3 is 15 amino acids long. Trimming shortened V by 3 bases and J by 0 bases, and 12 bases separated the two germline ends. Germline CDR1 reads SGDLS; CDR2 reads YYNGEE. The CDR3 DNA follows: TGTGCCAGCAGCGCCATTCGATACTCTAACTATGGCTACACCTTC. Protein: CASSAIRYSNYGYTF. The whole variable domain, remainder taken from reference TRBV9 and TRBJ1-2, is DSGVTQTPKHLITATGQRVTLRCSPRSGDLSVYWYQQSLDQGLQFLIQYYNGEERAKGNILERFSAQQFPDLHSELNLSSLELGDSALYFCASSAIRYSNYGYTFGSGTRLTVV.